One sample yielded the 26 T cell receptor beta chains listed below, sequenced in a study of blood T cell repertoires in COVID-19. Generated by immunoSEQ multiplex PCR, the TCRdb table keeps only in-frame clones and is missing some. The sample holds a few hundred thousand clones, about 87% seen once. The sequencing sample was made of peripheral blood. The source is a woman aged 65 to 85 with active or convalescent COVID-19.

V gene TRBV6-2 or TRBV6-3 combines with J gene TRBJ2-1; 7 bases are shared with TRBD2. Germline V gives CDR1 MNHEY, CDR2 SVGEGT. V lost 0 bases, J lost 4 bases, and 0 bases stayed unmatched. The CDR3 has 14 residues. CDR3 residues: CASSYSGGYNEQFF. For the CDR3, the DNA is TGTGCCAGCAGTTACTCCGGGGGGTACAATGAGCAGTTCTTC.

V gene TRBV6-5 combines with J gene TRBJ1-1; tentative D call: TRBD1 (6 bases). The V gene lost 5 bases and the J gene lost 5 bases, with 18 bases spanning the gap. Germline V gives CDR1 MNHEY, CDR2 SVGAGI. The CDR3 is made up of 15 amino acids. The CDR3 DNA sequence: TGTGCCAGCAGTCAGAACAGGGTTGGAAGGACTGAAGCTTTCTTT. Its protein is CASSQNRVGRTEAFF.

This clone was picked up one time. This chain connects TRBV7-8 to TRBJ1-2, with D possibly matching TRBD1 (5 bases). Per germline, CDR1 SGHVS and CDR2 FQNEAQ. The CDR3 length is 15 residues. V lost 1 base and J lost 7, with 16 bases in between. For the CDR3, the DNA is TGTGCCAGCAGCTTAGACAGGATTGATAGAAGTGGCTACACCTTC. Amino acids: CASSLDRIDRSGYTF.

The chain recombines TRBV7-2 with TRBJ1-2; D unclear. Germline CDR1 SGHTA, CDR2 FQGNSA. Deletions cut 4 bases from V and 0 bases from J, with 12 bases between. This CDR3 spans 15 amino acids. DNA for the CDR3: TGTGCCAGCAGCTACGGGAACCTAGCTAACTATGGCTACACCTTC. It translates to CASSYGNLANYGYTF.

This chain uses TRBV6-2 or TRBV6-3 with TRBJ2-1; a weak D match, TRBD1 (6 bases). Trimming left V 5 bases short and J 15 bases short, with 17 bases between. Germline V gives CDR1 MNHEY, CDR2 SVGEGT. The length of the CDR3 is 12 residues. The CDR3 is CASSDPDSRRFF. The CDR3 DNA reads TGTGCCAGCAGTGACCCGGACAGCCGGAGGTTCTTC.

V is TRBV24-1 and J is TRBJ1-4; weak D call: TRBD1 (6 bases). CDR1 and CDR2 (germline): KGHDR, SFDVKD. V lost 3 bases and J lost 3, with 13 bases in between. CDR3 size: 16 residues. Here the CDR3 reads CATSDSRGAANEKLFF. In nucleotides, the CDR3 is TGTGCCACCAGTGATAGCCGGGGGGCGGCTAATGAAAAACTGTTTTTT.

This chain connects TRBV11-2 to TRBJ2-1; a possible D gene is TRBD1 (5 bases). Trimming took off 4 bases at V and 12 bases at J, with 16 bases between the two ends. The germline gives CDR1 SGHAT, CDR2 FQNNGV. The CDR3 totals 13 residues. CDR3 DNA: TGTGCCAGCAGCTCCCGACAGACCGTGGGGCAGTTCTTC. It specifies CASSSRQTVGQFF.

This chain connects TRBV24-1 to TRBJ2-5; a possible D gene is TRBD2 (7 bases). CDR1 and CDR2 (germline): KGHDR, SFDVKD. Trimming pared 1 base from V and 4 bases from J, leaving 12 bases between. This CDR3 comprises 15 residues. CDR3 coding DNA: TGTGCCACCAGTGATTTCCTAGGGGGGGGAGAGACCCAGTACTTC. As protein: CATSDFLGGGETQYF.

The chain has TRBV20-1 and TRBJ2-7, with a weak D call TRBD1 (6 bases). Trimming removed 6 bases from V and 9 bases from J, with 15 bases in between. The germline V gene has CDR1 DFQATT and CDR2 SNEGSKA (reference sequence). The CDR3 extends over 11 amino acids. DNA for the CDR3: TGCAGTGCGGATCAGGGGTTGGGGCAGTACTTC. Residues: CSADQGLGQYF.

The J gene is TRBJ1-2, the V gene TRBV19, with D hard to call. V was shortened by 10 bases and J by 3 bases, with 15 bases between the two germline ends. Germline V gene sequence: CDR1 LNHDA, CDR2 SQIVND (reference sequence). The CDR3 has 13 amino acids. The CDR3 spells CATSPDSYYGYTF. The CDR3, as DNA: TGTGCCACCAGTCCAGATTCTTACTATGGCTACACCTTC.

CDR3 sequence (DNA): TGCGCCAGCAGCTTGGGGCTAGCGGGGGGGCCCACAGATACGCAGTATTTT. Translating gives CASSLGLAGGPTDTQYF. The chain joins TRBV5-1 to TRBJ2-3, with TRBD2 matching over 12 bases. Germline-derived CDR1 and CDR2 are SGHRS and YFSETQ. V lost 0 bases and J lost 2; bases outside the gene matches: 4. The CDR3 covers 17 residues.

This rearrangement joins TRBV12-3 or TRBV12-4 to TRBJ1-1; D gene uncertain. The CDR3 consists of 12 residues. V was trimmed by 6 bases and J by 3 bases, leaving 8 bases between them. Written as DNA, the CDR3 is TGTGCCAGCAGCCCACTCCACACTGAAGCTTTCTTT. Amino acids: CASSPLHTEAFF.

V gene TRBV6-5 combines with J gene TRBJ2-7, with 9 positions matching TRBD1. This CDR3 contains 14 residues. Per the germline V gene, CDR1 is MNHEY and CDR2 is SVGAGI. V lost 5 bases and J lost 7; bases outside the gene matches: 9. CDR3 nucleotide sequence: TGTGCCAGCAGTCTTAACAGGGGGCTCGGGGAGCAGTACTTC. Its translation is CASSLNRGLGEQYF.

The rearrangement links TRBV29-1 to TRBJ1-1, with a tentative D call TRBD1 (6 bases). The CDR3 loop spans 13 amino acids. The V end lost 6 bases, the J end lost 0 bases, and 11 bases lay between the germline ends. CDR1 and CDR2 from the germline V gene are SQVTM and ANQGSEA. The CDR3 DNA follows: TGCAGCGTCGGGGACAACTTGAACACTGAAGCTTTCTTT. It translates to CSVGDNLNTEAFF.

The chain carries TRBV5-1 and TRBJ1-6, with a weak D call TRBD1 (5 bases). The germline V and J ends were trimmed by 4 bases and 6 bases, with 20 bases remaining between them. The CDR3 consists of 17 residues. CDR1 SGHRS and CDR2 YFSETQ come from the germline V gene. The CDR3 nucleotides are TGCGCCAGCAGCCCTCCGAGTGGGGCTTTCCCTAATTCACCCCTCCACTTT. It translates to CASSPPSGAFPNSPLHF.

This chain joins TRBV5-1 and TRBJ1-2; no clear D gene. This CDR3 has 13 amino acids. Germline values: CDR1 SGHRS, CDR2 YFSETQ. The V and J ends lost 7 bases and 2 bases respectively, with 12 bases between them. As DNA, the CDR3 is TGCGCCAGCGCCCCCAGAGGGAACTATGGCTACACCTTC. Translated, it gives CASAPRGNYGYTF.

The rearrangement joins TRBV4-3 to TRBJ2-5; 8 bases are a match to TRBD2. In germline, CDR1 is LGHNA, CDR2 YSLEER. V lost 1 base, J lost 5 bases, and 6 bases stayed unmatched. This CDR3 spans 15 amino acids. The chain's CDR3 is CASSQGGGPGETQYF. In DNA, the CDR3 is TGCGCCAGCAGCCAAGGCGGGGGGCCTGGGGAGACCCAGTACTTC.

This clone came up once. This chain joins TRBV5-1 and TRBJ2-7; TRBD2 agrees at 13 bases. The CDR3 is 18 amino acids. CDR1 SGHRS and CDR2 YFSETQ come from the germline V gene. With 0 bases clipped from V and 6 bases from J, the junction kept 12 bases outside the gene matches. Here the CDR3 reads CASSLEGTSGGAEGEQYF. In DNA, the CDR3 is TGCGCCAGCAGCTTGGAAGGAACTAGCGGGGGGGCCGAGGGCGAGCAGTACTTC.

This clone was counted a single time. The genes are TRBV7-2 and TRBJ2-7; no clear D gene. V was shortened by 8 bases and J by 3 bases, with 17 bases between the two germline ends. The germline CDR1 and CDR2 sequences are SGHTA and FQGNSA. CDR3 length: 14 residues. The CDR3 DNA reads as TGTGCCAGCCGCCCAGTGTCACCAAGCTACGAGCAGTACTTC. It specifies CASRPVSPSYEQYF. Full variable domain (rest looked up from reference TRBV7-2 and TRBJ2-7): GAGVSQSPSNKVTEKGKDVELRCDPISGHTALYWYRQSLGQGLEFLIYFQGNSAPDKSGLPSDRFSAERTGGSVSTLTIQRTQQEDSAVYLCASRPVSPSYEQYFGPGTRLTVT.

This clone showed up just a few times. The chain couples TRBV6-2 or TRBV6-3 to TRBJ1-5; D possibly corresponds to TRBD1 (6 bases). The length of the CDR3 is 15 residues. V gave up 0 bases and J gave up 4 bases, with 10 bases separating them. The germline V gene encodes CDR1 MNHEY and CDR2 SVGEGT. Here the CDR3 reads CASSYSGQLNQPQHF. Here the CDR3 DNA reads TGTGCCAGCAGTTACTCCGGACAGCTAAATCAGCCCCAGCATTTT.

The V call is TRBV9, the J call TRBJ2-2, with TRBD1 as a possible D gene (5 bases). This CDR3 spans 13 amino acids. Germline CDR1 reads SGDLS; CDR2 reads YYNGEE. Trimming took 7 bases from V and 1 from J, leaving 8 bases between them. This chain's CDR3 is CASLGQNTGELFF. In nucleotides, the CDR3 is TGTGCCAGCCTTGGACAGAACACCGGGGAGCTGTTTTTT. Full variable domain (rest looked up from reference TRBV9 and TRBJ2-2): DSGVTQTPKHLITATGQRVTLRCSPRSGDLSVYWYQQSLDQGLQFLIQYYNGEERAKGNILERFSAQQFPDLHSELNLSSLELGDSALYFCASLGQNTGELFFGEGSRLTVL.

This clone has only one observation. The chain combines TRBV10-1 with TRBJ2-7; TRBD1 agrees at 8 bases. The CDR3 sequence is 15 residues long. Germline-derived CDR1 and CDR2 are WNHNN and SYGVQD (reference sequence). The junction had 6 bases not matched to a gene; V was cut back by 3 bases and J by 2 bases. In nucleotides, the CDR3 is TGCGCCAGCAGTGATGACACAGGGGGTCCCTACGAGCAGTACTTC. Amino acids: CASSDDTGGPYEQYF.

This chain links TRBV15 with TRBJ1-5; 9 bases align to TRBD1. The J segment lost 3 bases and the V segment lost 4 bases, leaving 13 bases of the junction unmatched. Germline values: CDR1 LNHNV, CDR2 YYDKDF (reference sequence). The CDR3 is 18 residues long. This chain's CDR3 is CATSTRGTGLRANQPQHF. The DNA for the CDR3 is TGTGCCACCAGCACCCGCGGGACAGGGTTGAGGGCCAATCAGCCCCAGCATTTT. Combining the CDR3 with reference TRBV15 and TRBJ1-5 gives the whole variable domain DAMVIQNPRYQVTQFGKPVTLSCSQTLNHNVMYWYQQKSSQAPKLLFHYYDKDFNNEADTPDNFQSRRPNTSFCFLDIRSPGLGDTAMYLCATSTRGTGLRANQPQHFGDGTRLSIL.

DNA of the CDR3: TGTGCCAGCAGCCCAGGGACAGGGGGCGCTAAAAGTGGCTACACCTTC. This codes for CASSPGTGGAKSGYTF. The genes are TRBV7-3 and TRBJ1-2; 12 bases are shared with TRBD1. Trimming removed 5 bases from V and 7 bases from J; junction bases left unmatched: 11. This CDR3 is 16 amino acids long. The germline CDR1 and CDR2 sequences are SGHTA and FQGTGA.

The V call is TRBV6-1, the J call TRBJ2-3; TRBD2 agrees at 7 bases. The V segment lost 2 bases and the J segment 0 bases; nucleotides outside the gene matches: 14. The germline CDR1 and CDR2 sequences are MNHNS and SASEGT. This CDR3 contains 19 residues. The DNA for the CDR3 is TGTGCCAGCAGTGAACGATTTGCAGGACTAGTACGGAGCACAGATACGCAGTATTTT. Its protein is CASSERFAGLVRSTDTQYF.

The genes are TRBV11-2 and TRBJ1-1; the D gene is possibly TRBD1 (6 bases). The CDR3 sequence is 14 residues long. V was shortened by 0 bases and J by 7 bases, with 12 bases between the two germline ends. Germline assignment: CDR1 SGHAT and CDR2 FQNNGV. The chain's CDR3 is CASSLDTGRSEAFF. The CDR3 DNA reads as TGTGCCAGCAGCTTAGATACAGGGCGAAGTGAAGCTTTCTTT.